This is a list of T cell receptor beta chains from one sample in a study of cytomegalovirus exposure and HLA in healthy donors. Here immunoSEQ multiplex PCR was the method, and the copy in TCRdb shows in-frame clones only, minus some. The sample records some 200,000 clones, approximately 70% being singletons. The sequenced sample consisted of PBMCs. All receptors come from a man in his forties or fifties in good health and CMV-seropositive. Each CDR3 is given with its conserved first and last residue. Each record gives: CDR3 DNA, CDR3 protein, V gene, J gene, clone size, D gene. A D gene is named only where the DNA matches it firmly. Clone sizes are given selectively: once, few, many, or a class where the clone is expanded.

cdr3_nt: TGTGCCATCAGTGAGTCGTTGGGGGGAGGTAATTCACCCCTCCACTTT; cdr3_aa: CAISESLGGGNSPLHF; v_call: TRBV10-3; j_call: TRBJ1-6; clone_size: NA; d_call: NA
cdr3_nt: TGTGCCAGCAGCTTCCGAGGGACAGGGAACACCGGGGAGCTGTTTTTT; cdr3_aa: CASSFRGTGNTGELFF; v_call: TRBV7-3; j_call: TRBJ2-2; clone_size: NA; d_call: TRBD1
cdr3_nt: TGCAGCGTTGAAGACACAGCTAACTATGGCTACACCTTC; cdr3_aa: CSVEDTANYGYTF; v_call: TRBV29-1; j_call: TRBJ1-2; clone_size: NA; d_call: NA
cdr3_nt: TGCGCCAGCAGCCAACTCGGGGCAGATACGCAGTATTTT; cdr3_aa: CASSQLGADTQYF; v_call: TRBV4-1; j_call: TRBJ2-3; clone_size: few; d_call: NA
cdr3_nt: TGTGCCAGCAGCCTCCCGGCCAAAAACATTCAGTACTTC; cdr3_aa: CASSLPAKNIQYF; v_call: TRBV7-8; j_call: TRBJ2-4; clone_size: few; d_call: NA
cdr3_nt: TGCAGCGTTTGGAGCGGGGTCGAGCAGTTCTTC; cdr3_aa: CSVWSGVEQFF; v_call: TRBV29-1; j_call: TRBJ2-1; clone_size: once; d_call: TRBD2
cdr3_nt: TGTGCCAGCAGCCCTACCCGGGACAGGGATTATCACGGCTATGGCTACACCTTC; cdr3_aa: CASSPTRDRDYHGYGYTF; v_call: TRBV11-2; j_call: TRBJ1-2; clone_size: NA; d_call: TRBD1
cdr3_nt: TGCAGCGTACAGGACAGGGGGCAAGAGACCCAGTACTTC; cdr3_aa: CSVQDRGQETQYF; v_call: TRBV29-1; j_call: TRBJ2-5; clone_size: NA; d_call: TRBD1
cdr3_nt: TGTGCCAGTCAGGACTCCAACTATGGCTACACCTTC; cdr3_aa: CASQDSNYGYTF; v_call: TRBV19; j_call: TRBJ1-2; clone_size: NA; d_call: NA
cdr3_nt: TGTGCCAGCAGCTTGGAGGGGGTGGACTATGGCTACACCTTC; cdr3_aa: CASSLEGVDYGYTF; v_call: TRBV5-6; j_call: TRBJ1-2; clone_size: NA; d_call: NA
cdr3_nt: TGTGCCAGCAGTCGGGGATACGAGCAGTACTTC; cdr3_aa: CASSRGYEQYF; v_call: TRBV25-1; j_call: TRBJ2-7; clone_size: NA; d_call: NA
cdr3_nt: TGTGCCAGCAGTTACTCGAGTGCGGGGGGGCCGGAGACCCAGTACTTC; cdr3_aa: CASSYSSAGGPETQYF; v_call: TRBV6-6; j_call: TRBJ2-5; clone_size: NA; d_call: TRBD2
cdr3_nt: TGTGCCAGCAGCCTCCAGTTGGGACAGGGGATTTACAATGAGCAGTTCTTC; cdr3_aa: CASSLQLGQGIYNEQFF; v_call: TRBV4-2; j_call: TRBJ2-1; clone_size: few; d_call: TRBD1
cdr3_nt: TGTGCCAGCTCACCAAGCCTAGCAGCTAACTATGGCTACACCTTC; cdr3_aa: CASSPSLAANYGYTF; v_call: TRBV18; j_call: TRBJ1-2; clone_size: NA; d_call: NA
cdr3_nt: TGTGCCAGCAGTGAATATAACGGGGGATCGAGCACTGAAGCTTTCTTT; cdr3_aa: CASSEYNGGSSTEAFF; v_call: TRBV25-1; j_call: TRBJ1-1; clone_size: NA; d_call: NA